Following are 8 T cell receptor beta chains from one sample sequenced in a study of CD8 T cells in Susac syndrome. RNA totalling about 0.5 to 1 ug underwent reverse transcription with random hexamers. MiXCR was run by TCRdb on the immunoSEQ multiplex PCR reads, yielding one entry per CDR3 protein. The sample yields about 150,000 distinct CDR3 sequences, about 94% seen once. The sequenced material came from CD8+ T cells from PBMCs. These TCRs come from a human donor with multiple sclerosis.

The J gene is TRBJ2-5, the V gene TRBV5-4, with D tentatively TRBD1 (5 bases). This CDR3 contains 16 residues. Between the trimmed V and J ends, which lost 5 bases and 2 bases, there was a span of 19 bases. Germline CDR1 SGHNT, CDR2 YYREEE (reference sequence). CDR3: CASSSTALGIQETQYF. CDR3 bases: TGTGCCAGCAGTTCGACAGCTCTGGGGATACAAGAGACCCAGTACTTC.

CDR3 in DNA: TGCGCCAGCAGCGCCTCCGGGACGGAGCCCTACGAGCAGTACTTC. Protein product: CASSASGTEPYEQYF. The V call is TRBV5-1, the J call TRBJ2-7, with D tentatively TRBD1 or TRBD2 (5 bases each). Germline V gene lookup returns CDR1 SGHRS and CDR2 YFSETQ. The CDR3 consists of 15 residues. Trimming pared 4 bases from V and 2 bases from J, leaving 16 bases between.

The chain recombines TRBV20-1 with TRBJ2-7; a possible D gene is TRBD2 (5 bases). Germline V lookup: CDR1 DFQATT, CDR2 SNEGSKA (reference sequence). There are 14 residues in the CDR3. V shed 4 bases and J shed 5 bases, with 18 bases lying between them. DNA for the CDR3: TGCAGTGCTAACCCACTAGGGAGTTCCAACGAGCAGTACTTC. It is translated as CSANPLGSSNEQYF.

CDR3 protein: CASSIWTAHEGYTF. CDR3 nucleotide sequence: TGTGCCAGTAGTATCTGGACGGCTCATGAGGGCTACACCTTC. The chain has TRBV19 and TRBJ1-2; D not resolved. The V gene lost 3 bases and the J gene lost 8 bases, with 16 bases spanning the gap. Per the germline V gene, CDR1 is LNHDA and CDR2 is SQIVND (reference sequence). The CDR3 runs to 14 residues.

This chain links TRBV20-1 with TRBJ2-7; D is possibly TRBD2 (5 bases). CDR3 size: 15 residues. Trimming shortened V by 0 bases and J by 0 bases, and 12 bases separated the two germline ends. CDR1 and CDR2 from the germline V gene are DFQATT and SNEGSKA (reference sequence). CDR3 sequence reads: CSARDIRGSSYEQYF. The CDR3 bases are TGCAGTGCTAGAGATATTCGGGGAAGCTCCTACGAGCAGTACTTC.

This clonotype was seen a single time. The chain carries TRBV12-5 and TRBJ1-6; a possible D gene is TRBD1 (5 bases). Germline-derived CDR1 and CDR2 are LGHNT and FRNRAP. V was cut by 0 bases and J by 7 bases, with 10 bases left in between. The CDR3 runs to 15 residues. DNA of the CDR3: TGTGCTAGTGGTTTGGTACAGGCAGGGAATTCACCCCTCCACTTT. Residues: CASGLVQAGNSPLHF. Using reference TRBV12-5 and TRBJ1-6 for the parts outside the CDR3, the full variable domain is DARVTQTPRHKVTEMGQEVTMRCQPILGHNTVFWYRQTMMQGLELLAYFRNRAPLDDSGMPKDRFSAEMPDATLATLKIQPSEPRDSAVYFCASGLVQAGNSPLHFGNGTRLTVT.

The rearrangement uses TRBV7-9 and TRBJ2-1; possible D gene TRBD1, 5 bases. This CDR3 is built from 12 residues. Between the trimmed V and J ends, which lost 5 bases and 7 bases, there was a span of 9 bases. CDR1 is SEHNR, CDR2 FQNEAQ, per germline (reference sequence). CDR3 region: CASSQQANEQFF. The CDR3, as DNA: TGTGCCAGCAGCCAACAGGCGAATGAGCAGTTCTTC.

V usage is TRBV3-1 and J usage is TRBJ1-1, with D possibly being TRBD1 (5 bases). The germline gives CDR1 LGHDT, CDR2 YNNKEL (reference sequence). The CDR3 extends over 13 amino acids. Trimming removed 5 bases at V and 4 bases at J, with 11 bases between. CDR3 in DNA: TGTGCCAGCAGCACCCCCGGGGGCACTGAAGCTTTCTTT. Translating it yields CASSTPGGTEAFF.